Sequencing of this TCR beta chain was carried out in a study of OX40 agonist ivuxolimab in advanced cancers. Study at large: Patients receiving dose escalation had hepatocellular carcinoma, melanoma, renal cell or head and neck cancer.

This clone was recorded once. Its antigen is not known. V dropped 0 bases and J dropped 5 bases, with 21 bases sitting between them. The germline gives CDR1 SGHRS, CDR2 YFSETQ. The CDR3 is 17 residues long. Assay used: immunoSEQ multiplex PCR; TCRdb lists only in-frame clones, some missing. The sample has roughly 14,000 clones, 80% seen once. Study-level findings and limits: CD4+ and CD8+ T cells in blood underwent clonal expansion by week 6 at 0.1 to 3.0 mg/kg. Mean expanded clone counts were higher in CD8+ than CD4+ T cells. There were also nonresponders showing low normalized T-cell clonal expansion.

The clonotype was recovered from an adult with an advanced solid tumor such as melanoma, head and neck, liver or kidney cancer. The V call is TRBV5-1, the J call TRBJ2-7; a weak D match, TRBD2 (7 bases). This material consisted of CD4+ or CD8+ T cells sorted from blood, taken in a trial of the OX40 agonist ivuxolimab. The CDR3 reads CASSLEGRGPIFNEQYF. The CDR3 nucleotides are TGCGCCAGCAGCTTGGAGGGGCGGGGGCCTATTTTCAACGAGCAGTACTTC.